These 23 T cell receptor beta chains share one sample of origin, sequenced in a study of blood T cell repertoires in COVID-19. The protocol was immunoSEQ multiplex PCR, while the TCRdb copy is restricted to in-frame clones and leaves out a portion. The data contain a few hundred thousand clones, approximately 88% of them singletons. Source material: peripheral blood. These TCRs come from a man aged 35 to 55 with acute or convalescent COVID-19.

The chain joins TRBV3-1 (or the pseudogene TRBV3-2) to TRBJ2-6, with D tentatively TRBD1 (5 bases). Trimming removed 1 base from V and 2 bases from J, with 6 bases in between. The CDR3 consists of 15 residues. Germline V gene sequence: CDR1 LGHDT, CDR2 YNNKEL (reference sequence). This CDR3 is CASSQAGPGANVLTF. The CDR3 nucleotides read TGTGCCAGCAGCCAAGCAGGGCCTGGGGCCAACGTCCTGACTTTC.

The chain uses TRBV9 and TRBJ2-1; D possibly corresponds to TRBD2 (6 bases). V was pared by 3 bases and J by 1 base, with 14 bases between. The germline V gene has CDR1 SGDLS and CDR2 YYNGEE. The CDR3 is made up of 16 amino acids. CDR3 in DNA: TGTGCCAGCAGCGGGGGGGTTAGTGGGTCCTACAATGAGCAGTTCTTC. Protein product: CASSGGVSGSYNEQFF.

CDR3 region: CASSPLTGGYGYTF. Written as DNA, the CDR3 is TGTGCCAGCAGTCCGCTTACAGGGGGGTATGGCTACACCTTC. The chain is built from TRBV27 and TRBJ1-2; 8 bases are a match to TRBD1. This CDR3 contains 14 residues. The germline V gene has CDR1 MNHEY and CDR2 SMNVEV (reference sequence). V lost 5 bases and J lost 5; bases outside the gene matches: 7.

CDR3: CASSENRNTEAFF. As DNA, the CDR3 is TGTGCCAGCAGTGAGAACAGGAACACTGAAGCTTTCTTT. V gene TRBV2 combines with J gene TRBJ1-1; D unresolved. V was shortened by 3 bases and J by 1 base, with 6 bases between the two germline ends. The CDR3 covers 13 residues. Per germline, CDR1 SNHLY and CDR2 FYNNEI.

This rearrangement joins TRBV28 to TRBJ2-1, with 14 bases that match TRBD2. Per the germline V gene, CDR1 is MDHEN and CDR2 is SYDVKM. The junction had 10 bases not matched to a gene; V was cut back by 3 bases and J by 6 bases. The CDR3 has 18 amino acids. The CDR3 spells CASSFPRTGTSGSNEQFF. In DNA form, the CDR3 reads TGTGCCAGCAGTTTCCCCCGAACCGGGACTAGCGGGAGCAATGAGCAGTTCTTC.

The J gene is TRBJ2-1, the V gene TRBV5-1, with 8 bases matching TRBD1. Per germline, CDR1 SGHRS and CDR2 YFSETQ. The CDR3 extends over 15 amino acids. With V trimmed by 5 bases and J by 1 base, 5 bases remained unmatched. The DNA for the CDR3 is TGCGCCAGCAGACCAGGACAGGGTTCCTACAATGAGCAGTTCTTC. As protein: CASRPGQGSYNEQFF.

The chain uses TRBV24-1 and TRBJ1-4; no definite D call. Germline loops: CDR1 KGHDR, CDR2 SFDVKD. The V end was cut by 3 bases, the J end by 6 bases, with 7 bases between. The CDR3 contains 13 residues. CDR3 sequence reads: CATSDISDEKLFF. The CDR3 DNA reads TGTGCCACCAGTGATATCTCGGATGAAAAACTGTTTTTT.

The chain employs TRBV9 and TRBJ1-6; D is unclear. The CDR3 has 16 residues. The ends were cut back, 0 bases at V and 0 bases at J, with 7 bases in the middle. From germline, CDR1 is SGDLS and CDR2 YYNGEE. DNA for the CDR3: TGTGCCAGCAGCGTAGGATGGAGCTCCTATAATTCACCCCTCCACTTT. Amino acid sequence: CASSVGWSSYNSPLHF.

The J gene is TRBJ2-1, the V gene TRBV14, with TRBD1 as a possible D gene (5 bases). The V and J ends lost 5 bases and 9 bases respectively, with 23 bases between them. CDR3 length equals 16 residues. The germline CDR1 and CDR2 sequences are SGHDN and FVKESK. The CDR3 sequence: CASSKGADRPRFEQFF. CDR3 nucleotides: TGTGCCAGCAGCAAAGGGGCCGACAGACCCCGTTTTGAGCAGTTCTTC.

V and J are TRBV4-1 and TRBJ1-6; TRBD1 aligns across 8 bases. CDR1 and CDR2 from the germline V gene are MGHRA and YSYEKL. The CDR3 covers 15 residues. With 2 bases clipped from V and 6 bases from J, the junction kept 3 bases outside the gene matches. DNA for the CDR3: TGCGCCAGCAGCCAAACAGGGGGTAGTAATTCACCCCTCCACTTT. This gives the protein CASSQTGGSNSPLHF.

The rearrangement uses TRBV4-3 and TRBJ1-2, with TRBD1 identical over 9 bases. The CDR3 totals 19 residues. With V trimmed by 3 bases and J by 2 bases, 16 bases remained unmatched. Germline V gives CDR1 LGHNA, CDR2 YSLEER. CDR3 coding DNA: TGCGCCAGCAGCCACTCAGCTGCCTCAAGTGGGACAGGGAACTATGGCTACACCTTC. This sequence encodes CASSHSAASSGTGNYGYTF.

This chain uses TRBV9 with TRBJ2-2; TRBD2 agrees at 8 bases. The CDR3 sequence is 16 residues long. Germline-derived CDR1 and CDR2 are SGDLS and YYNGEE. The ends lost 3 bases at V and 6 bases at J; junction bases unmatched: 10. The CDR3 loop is CASSAVRGGPPGELFF. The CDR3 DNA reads TGTGCCAGCAGCGCCGTCCGGGGGGGCCCCCCCGGGGAGCTGTTTTTT.

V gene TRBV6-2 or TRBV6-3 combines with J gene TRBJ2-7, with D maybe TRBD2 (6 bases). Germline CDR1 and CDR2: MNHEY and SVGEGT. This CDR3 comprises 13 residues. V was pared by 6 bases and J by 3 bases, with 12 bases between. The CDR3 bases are TGTGCCAGCAGCCTTACGCGGGACTACGAGCAGTACTTC. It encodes CASSLTRDYEQYF.

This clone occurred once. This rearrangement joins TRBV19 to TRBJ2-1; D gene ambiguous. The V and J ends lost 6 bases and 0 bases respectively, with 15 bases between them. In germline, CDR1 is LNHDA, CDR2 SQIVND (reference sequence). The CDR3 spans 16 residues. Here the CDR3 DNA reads TGTGCCAGTAGCGGAACCGACTCGTACTCCTACAATGAGCAGTTCTTC. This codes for CASSGTDSYSYNEQFF.

This chain's CDR3 is CASSLSPGGPQHF. CDR3 coding DNA: TGTGCCAGCAGCCTATCGCCGGGGGGGCCCCAGCATTTT. The chain is built from TRBV12-3 or TRBV12-4 and TRBJ1-5; a possible D gene is TRBD1 (5 bases). The CDR3 runs to 13 residues. V was shortened by 6 bases and J by 9 bases, with 15 bases between the two germline ends.

Here the CDR3 reads CASSYSTRGLRDEQYF. The CDR3 coding sequence is TGTGCCAGCAGTTACTCAACCAGGGGGCTTAGGGACGAGCAGTACTTC. The rearrangement uses TRBV6-5 and TRBJ2-7; 8 nucleotides line up with TRBD1. This CDR3 has 16 amino acids. CDR1 and CDR2 from the germline V gene are MNHEY and SVGAGI. V lost 0 bases, J lost 5 bases, and 9 bases stayed unmatched.

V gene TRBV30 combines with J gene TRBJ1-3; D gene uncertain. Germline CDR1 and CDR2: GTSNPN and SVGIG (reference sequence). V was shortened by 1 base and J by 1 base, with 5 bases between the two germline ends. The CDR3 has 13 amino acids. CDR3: CAWSAGSGNTIYF. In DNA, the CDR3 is TGTGCCTGGAGTGCGGGGTCTGGAAACACCATATATTTT.

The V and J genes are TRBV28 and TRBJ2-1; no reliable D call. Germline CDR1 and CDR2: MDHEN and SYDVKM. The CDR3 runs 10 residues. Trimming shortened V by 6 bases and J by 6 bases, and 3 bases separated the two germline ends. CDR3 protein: CASSRNEQFF. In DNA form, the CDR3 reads TGTGCCAGCAGCCGCAATGAGCAGTTCTTC.

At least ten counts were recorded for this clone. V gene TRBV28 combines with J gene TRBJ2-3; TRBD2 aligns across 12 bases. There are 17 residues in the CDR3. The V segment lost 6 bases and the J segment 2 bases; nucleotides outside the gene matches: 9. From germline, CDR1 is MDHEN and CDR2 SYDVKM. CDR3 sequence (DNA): TGTGCCAGCAGATCCTACGGACTAGCGGGAAACACAGATACGCAGTATTTT. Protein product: CASRSYGLAGNTDTQYF.

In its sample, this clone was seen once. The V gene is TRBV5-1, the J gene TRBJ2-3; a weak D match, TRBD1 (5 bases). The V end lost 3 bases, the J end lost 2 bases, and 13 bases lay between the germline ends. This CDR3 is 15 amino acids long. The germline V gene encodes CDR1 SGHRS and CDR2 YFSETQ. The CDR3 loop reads CASSSRVGYTDTQYF. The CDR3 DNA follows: TGCGCCAGCAGCTCCAGGGTCGGATACACAGATACGCAGTATTTT.

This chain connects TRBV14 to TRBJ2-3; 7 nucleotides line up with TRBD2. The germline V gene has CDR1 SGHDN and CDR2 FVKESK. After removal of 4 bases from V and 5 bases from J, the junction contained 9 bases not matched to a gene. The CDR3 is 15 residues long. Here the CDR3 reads CASSPRGGGLDTQYF. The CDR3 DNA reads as TGTGCCAGCAGCCCCCGAGGCGGGGGATTAGATACGCAGTATTTT.

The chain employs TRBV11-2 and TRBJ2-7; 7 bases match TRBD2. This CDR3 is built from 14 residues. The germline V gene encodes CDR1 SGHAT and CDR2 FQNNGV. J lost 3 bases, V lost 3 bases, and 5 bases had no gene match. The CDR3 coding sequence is TGTGCCAGCAGCTTCGGGGGGACCGACTACGAGCAGTACTTC. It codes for CASSFGGTDYEQYF.

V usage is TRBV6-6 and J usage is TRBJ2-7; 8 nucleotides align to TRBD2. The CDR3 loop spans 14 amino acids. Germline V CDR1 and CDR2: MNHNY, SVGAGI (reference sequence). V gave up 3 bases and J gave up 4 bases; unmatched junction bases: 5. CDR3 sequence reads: CASSYVREGYEQYF. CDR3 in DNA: TGTGCCAGCAGTTATGTACGGGAGGGGTACGAGCAGTACTTC.